The T cell receptor beta chain under discussion was sequenced for a study of long-term antiretroviral therapy in people with HIV. The assay used was immunoSEQ (version v3.0), run at survey level. The method was immunoSEQ multiplex PCR; TCRdb's version includes in-frame clones alone and lacks a portion of them. The sample records 30,000 or so clones, roughly 74% being singletons. Trimming cost V 3 bases and J 7 bases, with 21 bases left between them. The CDR3 is 17 residues long. Germline CDR1 and CDR2: SEHNR and FQNEAQ (reference sequence). The TCR was taken from a man aged 45-60 years with HIV. This chain connects TRBV7-9 to TRBJ1-4; TRBD1 is a possible D gene (6 bases). Sequenced here: unsorted PBMCs, sampled 3 years after starting antiretroviral therapy. The CDR3 DNA follows: TGTGCCAGCAGCTTTCCTCATTCAAGGGGGTCGATTGAAAAACTGTTTTTT. Translation: CASSFPHSRGSIEKLFF.